One sample yielded the 29 T cell receptor beta chains listed below, sequenced in a study of cytomegalovirus exposure and HLA in healthy donors. Primers for the PCR totalled 60 Vbeta and 13 Jbeta. Sequencing used immunoSEQ multiplex PCR; TCRdb keeps in-frame clones, though not all of them. The table includes some 150,000 clones, around 74% detected once. The sequenced sample was PBMCs. These receptors came from a man between 18 and 35 years old in good health and CMV-seropositive.

The chain links TRBV13 to TRBJ1-4; 8 bases match TRBD1. Germline-derived CDR1 and CDR2 are PRHDT and FYEKMQ (reference sequence). Unmatched junction bases numbered 2, after V lost 5 bases and J lost 0 bases. The CDR3 spans 15 residues. CDR3 protein: CASSVTGATNEKLFF. DNA of the CDR3: TGTGCCAGCAGCGTGACAGGGGCAACTAATGAAAAACTGTTTTTT.

Notes on this clone: Distinct nucleotide sequences in the sample also encode this CDR3. This chain uses TRBV6-5 with TRBJ1-5, with 7 bases aligning to TRBD1. CDR3 length equals 14 residues. CDR1 and CDR2 from the germline V gene are MNHEY and SVGAGI. V lost 5 bases to trimming and J lost 0 bases; unmatched junction nucleotides: 1. The CDR3 DNA follows: TGTGCCAGCAGTCGACAGGGTAGCAATCAGCCCCAGCATTTT. Amino acids: CASSRQGSNQPQHF.

The chain is built from TRBV4-3 and TRBJ2-1; 9 nucleotides match TRBD2. CDR1 and CDR2 from the germline V gene are LGHNA and YSLEER. Losses at the gene ends were 0 bases for V and 1 base for J; bases not matched to a gene: 7. This CDR3 has 18 residues. The CDR3 reads CASSQDQRGAYSYNEQFF. CDR3 nucleotide sequence: TGCGCCAGCAGCCAAGATCAGCGGGGGGCCTATTCCTACAATGAGCAGTTCTTC.

There are a few counts of this clone. J is TRBJ1-3 and V is TRBV2; tentatively, D is TRBD1 (5 bases). Trimming stripped 4 bases from V and 2 bases from J, with 12 bases between. The CDR3 is 15 residues long. Germline V CDR1 and CDR2: SNHLY, FYNNEI. The CDR3 DNA follows: TGTGCCAGCAGTGGGGAAGGGGCTGCTGGAAACACCATATATTTT. As protein: CASSGEGAAGNTIYF.

This chain's CDR3 is CASSFQDSTDTQYF. The CDR3 DNA reads TGTGCCAGCAGTTTCCAGGACTCCACAGATACGCAGTATTTT. The chain joins TRBV27 to TRBJ2-3; the D gene is possibly TRBD2 (5 bases). This CDR3 is 14 amino acids long. The V end was cut by 3 bases, the J end by 2 bases, with 9 bases between. CDR1 and CDR2 from the germline V gene are MNHEY and SMNVEV (reference sequence).

The chain employs TRBV5-1 and TRBJ1-1; a weak D match, TRBD1 (5 bases). CDR1 and CDR2 from the germline V gene are SGHRS and YFSETQ. Trimming pared 6 bases from V and 7 bases from J, leaving 10 bases between. The CDR3 consists of 11 residues. The CDR3 DNA follows: TGCGCCAGCACCCGGGGGTTTGAAGCTTTCTTT. Its translation: CASTRGFEAFF.

This clone has more than one count but fewer than ten. This chain links TRBV19 with TRBJ2-7, with 9 positions matching TRBD2. CDR1 is LNHDA, CDR2 SQIVND, per germline (reference sequence). The ends lost 6 bases at V and 1 base at J; junction bases unmatched: 4. The CDR3 is made up of 14 amino acids. This CDR3 is CASRAGGSSYEQYF. CDR3 DNA sequence: TGTGCCAGTAGAGCGGGGGGCTCATCCTACGAGCAGTACTTC.

As DNA, the CDR3 is TGTGCCAGCAGCACCGCGGGACAGGGCAATCAGCCCCAGCATTTT. It encodes CASSTAGQGNQPQHF. J is TRBJ1-5 and V is TRBV6-5, with 8 nucleotides matching TRBD1. Germline V gene lookup returns CDR1 MNHEY and CDR2 SVGAGI. Losses at the gene ends were 6 bases for V and 2 bases for J; bases not matched to a gene: 6. This CDR3 contains 15 residues.

This clone was seen only a few times. The genes are TRBV11-3 and TRBJ2-1; 8 nucleotides line up with TRBD2. The CDR3 totals 15 residues. The germline gives CDR1 SGHNT, CDR2 YENEEA. V was clipped by 3 bases and J by 8 bases; unmatched bases: 9. The DNA of the CDR3 is TGTGCCAGCAGCTTCGGGACTAGGCCCTCCGATGAGCAGTTCTTC. Its translation: CASSFGTRPSDEQFF.

V usage is TRBV14 and J usage is TRBJ2-7; D is possibly TRBD2 (6 bases). Germline V gene data show CDR1 as SGHDN and CDR2 as FVKESK. The CDR3 covers 14 residues. The V end was cut by 6 bases, the J end by 0 bases, with 12 bases between. CDR3 DNA: TGTGCCAGCAGACCGGACGGGAGCTCCTACGAGCAGTACTTC. It yields the protein CASRPDGSSYEQYF.

This clone was found once. This chain connects TRBV25-1 to TRBJ1-1; possible D gene TRBD1, 5 bases. The germline CDR1 and CDR2 sequences are MGHDK and SYGVNS. V was cut by 5 bases and J by 3 bases, with 13 bases left in between. The CDR3 spans 14 residues. CDR3 sequence reads: CASSPQDSYTEAFF. CDR3 bases: TGTGCCAGCAGTCCTCAAGACAGCTACACTGAAGCTTTCTTT.

The chain has TRBV5-1 and TRBJ2-5, with no clear D. The CDR3 runs to 12 residues. V lost 4 bases, J lost 2 bases, and 6 bases lay in between. The germline V gene has CDR1 SGHRS and CDR2 YFSETQ. The CDR3 DNA follows: TGCGCCAGCAGCCAAAATCAAGAGACCCAGTACTTC. It yields the protein CASSQNQETQYF.

The chain is built from TRBV6-6 and TRBJ1-5, with 8 bases lining up with TRBD1. V gave up 0 bases and J gave up 5 bases; unmatched junction bases: 6. CDR1 is MNHNY and CDR2 is SVGAGI in the germline V gene (reference sequence). The CDR3 extends over 16 amino acids. The CDR3 nucleotides are TGTGCCAGCAGTTACTCGACGGGGACAGGTGATCAGCCCCAGCATTTT. It is translated as CASSYSTGTGDQPQHF.

CDR3 nucleotides: TGTGCCAGCAGACCCGGGACAGGGCCAACCTACGAGCAGTACTTC. Protein product: CASRPGTGPTYEQYF. The chain joins TRBV5-4 to TRBJ2-7; 9 bases match TRBD1. Germline V lookup: CDR1 SGHNT, CDR2 YYREEE (reference sequence). Losses at the gene ends were 5 bases for V and 2 bases for J; bases not matched to a gene: 8. The CDR3 has 15 residues.

The chain has TRBV27 and TRBJ2-3; D may be TRBD1 (6 bases). The V end lost 5 bases, the J end lost 4 bases, and 19 bases lay between the germline ends. The CDR3 is 16 residues long. Per germline, CDR1 MNHEY and CDR2 SMNVEV (reference sequence). The CDR3 DNA reads TGTGCCAGCAGTCCCACAACAGGGATATTAGCAGATACGCAGTATTTT. Protein product: CASSPTTGILADTQYF.

This chain joins TRBV9 and TRBJ2-3; D is perhaps TRBD2 (5 bases). CDR3 length: 12 amino acids. Looked up from germline, CDR1 is SGDLS and CDR2 is YYNGEE. Between the trimmed V and J ends, which lost 0 bases and 6 bases, there was a span of 5 bases. CDR3 sequence (DNA): TGTGCCAGCAGCGTAGGCGGGGATACGCAGTATTTT. Its translation: CASSVGGDTQYF.

This clone was seen only a few times. The genes are TRBV7-2 and TRBJ2-7, with TRBD1 as a possible D gene (7 bases). This CDR3 spans 17 amino acids. Germline V gene lookup returns CDR1 SGHTA and CDR2 FQGNSA. V was cut by 5 bases and J by 2 bases, with 22 bases left in between. Here the CDR3 DNA reads TGTGCCAGCAGCCTCAGAATGGGCGGGACAGTTACCTACGAGCAGTACTTC. It is translated as CASSLRMGGTVTYEQYF.

The chain uses TRBV6-1 and TRBJ1-2, with unresolved D. This CDR3 is built from 12 residues. Trimming took off 6 bases at V and 4 bases at J, with 9 bases between the two ends. CDR1 is MNHNS, CDR2 SASEGT, per germline. CDR3 sequence reads: CASSREFYGYTF. CDR3 DNA sequence: TGTGCCAGCAGCCGAGAGTTCTATGGCTACACCTTC.

This clone came up a few times. The chain links TRBV19 to TRBJ1-5; D remains unclear. The ends were cut back, 1 base at V and 10 bases at J, with 14 bases in the middle. Germline assignment: CDR1 LNHDA and CDR2 SQIVND (reference sequence). CDR3 length: 14 amino acids. CDR3 bases: TGTGCCAGTAGTATAGTTGGGAGTCGGGAACCCCAGCATTTT. It translates to CASSIVGSREPQHF.

This clone was picked up a small number of times. The J gene is TRBJ2-3, the V gene TRBV12-5; TRBD2 aligns across 11 bases. The CDR3 runs 17 residues. The trim removed 7 bases at V and 2 bases at J, leaving 11 bases unmatched. Germline V gene lookup returns CDR1 LGHNT and CDR2 FRNRAP. As DNA, the CDR3 is TGTGCTAGTGCCCTGTACCCTAGCGGGGGGTCCACAGATACGCAGTATTTT. Translation gives CASALYPSGGSTDTQYF.

This sequence joins TRBV1 and TRBJ2-1; the DNA was not compared with TRBD2, the D call given in the table. TRBV1 corresponds to a pseudogene. The CDR3 consists of 18 residues. The CDR3 nucleotides read TGCACCAGCAGCCAATATGACGGTTTGGGACTACCCTACAATGAGCAGTTCTTC. Its translation is CTSSQYDGLGLPYNEQFF.

DNA for the CDR3: TGTGCCAGCAGTCCTCGAGGCCCTGGAAACACCATATATTTT. Encoded protein: CASSPRGPGNTIYF. The chain has TRBV6-1 and TRBJ1-3; no definite D call. V was pared by 5 bases and J by 2 bases, with 10 bases between. CDR1 is MNHNS and CDR2 is SASEGT in the germline V gene. CDR3 length: 14 residues.

The V call is TRBV5-4, the J call TRBJ2-2, with D possibly TRBD1 on 6 matching bases. In germline, CDR1 is SGHNT, CDR2 YYREEE (reference sequence). V dropped 2 bases and J dropped 6 bases, with 14 bases sitting between them. The CDR3 is 15 residues long. The CDR3: CASSFGGIRAGELFF. CDR3 DNA: TGTGCCAGCAGCTTTGGGGGCATTAGGGCCGGGGAGCTGTTTTTT.

The chain employs TRBV5-6 and TRBJ2-5; D not resolved. Germline assignment: CDR1 SGHDT and CDR2 YYEEEE. V lost 1 base to trimming and J lost 1 base, with 8 bases between them. The CDR3 length is 14 residues. The CDR3 is CASSLLQVQETQYF. CDR3 nucleotides: TGTGCCAGCAGCTTGCTCCAGGTCCAAGAGACCCAGTACTTC. Variable domain in full (rest from reference TRBV5-6 and TRBJ2-5): DAGVTQSPTHLIKTRGQQVTLRCSPKSGHDTVSWYQQALGQGPQFIFQYYEEEERQRGNFPDRFSGHQFPNYSSELNVNALLLGDSALYLCASSLLQVQETQYFGPGTRLLVL.

The sample holds a few counts of this clone. The chain carries TRBV18 and TRBJ2-3, with a possible D match to TRBD2 (6 bases). This CDR3 comprises 16 residues. CDR1 is KGHSH and CDR2 is LQKENI in the germline V gene. Between the trimmed V and J ends, which lost 2 bases and 1 base, there was a span of 13 bases. The CDR3 nucleotides are TGTGCCAGCTCACCATTCGCCGGGAGAGGCACAGATACGCAGTATTTT. Residues: CASSPFAGRGTDTQYF.

The rearrangement links TRBV10-3 to TRBJ2-2, with D possibly being TRBD2 (5 bases). V was shortened by 3 bases and J by 0 bases, with 14 bases between the two germline ends. CDR3 length equals 17 residues. CDR1 is ENHRY and CDR2 is SYGVKD in the germline V gene. The CDR3 nucleotides read TGTGCCATCAGTGAAAGAGGAAGGACTGCGAACACCGGGGAGCTGTTTTTT. Translated: CAISERGRTANTGELFF.

This chain joins TRBV9 and TRBJ1-1, with TRBD1 as a possible D gene (5 bases). The CDR3 contains 14 residues. Germline CDR1 is SGDLS and CDR2 is YYNGEE. V was clipped by 6 bases and J by 1 base, with 13 bases between them. The CDR3 reads CASTRQSKNTEAFF. The CDR3 DNA reads as TGTGCCAGCACCCGACAGAGCAAGAACACTGAAGCTTTCTTT.

This clone was seen more than once but under ten times. The rearrangement joins TRBV2 to TRBJ1-2; possibly TRBD1 for D (5 bases). The CDR3 loop spans 14 amino acids. Germline CDR1 is SNHLY and CDR2 is FYNNEI. The V end was cut by 7 bases, the J end by 4 bases, with 16 bases between. DNA for the CDR3: TGTGCCAGCACTATAACAGGCAAACTCTATGGCTACACCTTC. Encoded protein: CASTITGKLYGYTF. The variable domain in full, with the rest retrieved from reference TRBV2 and TRBJ1-2, is EPEVTQTPSHQVTQMGQEVILRCVPISNHLYFYWYRQILGQKVEFLVSFYNNEISEKSEIFDDQFSVERPDGSNFTLKIRSTKLEDSAMYFCASTITGKLYGYTFGSGTRLTVV.

Worth noting for this clone: An end of the junction does not agree with germline; a read error may underlie this. The chain uses TRBV2 and TRBJ1-2, with D possibly being TRBD1 (5 bases). The CDR3 runs to 13 residues. Germline CDR1 is SNHLY and CDR2 is FYNNEI. CDR3 bases: TGTGCCAGCAGGGAAGGGGAGGGCTATGGCTACACCTTC. It yields the protein CASREGEGYGYTF.